This paragraph covers one T cell receptor beta chain sequence. This sample was taken from a study of blood T cells in healthy people across ages. The germline V gene has CDR1 MDHEN and CDR2 SYDVKM. The CDR3 runs 13 residues. Trimming removed 7 bases from V and 1 base from J, with 10 bases in between. Primers used in a second PCR of roughly 6 to 11 cycles were a sample-barcoded 5' primer and a J-beta primer mix. TCRdb used MiXCR to reprocess the 5' RACE reads, holding one entry per CDR3 protein. Here the sample spans just over 1 million distinct CDR3 sequences, under 45% being singletons. Sequences were obtained from blood. The chain is built from TRBV28 and TRBJ1-1; possible D gene TRBD1, 6 bases. The clonotype was recovered from a woman between 55 and 75 years old in good health. The CDR3 here is CASMTGRNTEAFF. CDR3 coding DNA: TGTGCCAGCATGACAGGCAGGAACACTGAAGCTTTCTTT.